Below, 4 T cell receptor beta chains from the same sample are listed, as sequenced in a study of cytomegalovirus exposure and HLA in healthy donors. The study ran its PCR with 60 Vbeta and 13 Jbeta primers. Measured with immunoSEQ multiplex PCR; TCRdb has only the in-frame clones, and not every one. The data contain approximately 200,000 clones, less than 85% of them seen just once; the ten biggest clones take up over 1.5%. The sequencing input was PBMCs. Receptors originate from a girl aged 10 to 17 in good health and CMV-seropositive.

CDR3 in DNA: TGCGCCAGCAGCCAAGATCGGCCCACAGCGGCGAGCTCCTACGAGCAGTACTTC. As protein: CASSQDRPTAASSYEQYF. The genes are TRBV4-3 and TRBJ2-7; D possibly corresponds to TRBD2 (5 bases). CDR3 length: 18 residues. The germline gives CDR1 LGHNA, CDR2 YSLEER. The V end was cut by 0 bases, the J end by 0 bases, with 18 bases between.

V and J are TRBV4-3 and TRBJ2-1; D perhaps matches TRBD2 (6 bases). The CDR3 totals 15 residues. Trimming left V 1 base short and J 10 bases short, with 17 bases between. The V gene's germline CDR1 is LGHNA and CDR2 YSLEER. The CDR3 nucleotides are TGCGCCAGCAGCCAAGGGGTCGGGGGTTGGGAGGAGCAGTTCTTC. Translating it yields CASSQGVGGWEEQFF.

The chain is built from TRBV5-1 and TRBJ1-2; the match to TRBD1 covers 9 bases. CDR1 and CDR2 (germline): SGHRS, YFSETQ. The CDR3 spans 18 residues. The junction had 14 bases not matched to a gene; V was cut back by 1 base and J by 4 bases. The CDR3 loop reads CASSLRRDRVVRRYGYTF. CDR3 bases: TGCGCCAGCAGCTTGCGCCGGGACAGGGTTGTACGACGCTATGGCTACACCTTC.

This chain uses TRBV30 with TRBJ2-7; 7 bases are shared with TRBD1. J was trimmed by 2 bases and V by 7 bases; bases with no gene match: 11. From germline, CDR1 is GTSNPN and CDR2 SVGIG (reference sequence). This CDR3 spans 14 amino acids. CDR3 sequence (DNA): TGTGCCTATCGCACCACAGGGGCCCCCTACGAGCAGTACTTC. Translated: CAYRTTGAPYEQYF. The complete variable domain, with remaining parts taken from reference TRBV30 and TRBJ2-7, reads SQTIHQWPATLVQPVGSPLSLECTVEGTSNPNLYWYRQAAGRGLQLLFYSVGIGQISSEVPQNLSASRPQDRQFILSSKKLLLSDSGFYLCAYRTTGAPYEQYFGPGTRLTVT.